One T cell receptor (beta chain) is described in this entry. This clonotype showed up many times. It lacks a known antigen. The record has no base qualities; no much larger clone is one base away. Libraries of naive CD8 T cells were generated from about 20,000 to 1,000,000 sorted cells, with 10%, 30% or 50% of the purified RNA used. Naive CD8 T cells were FACS-sorted as CD8+CD4-CCR7+CD45RA+ on a BD FACSAria II into RLT Plus buffer. To test detection sensitivity, Jurkat RNA equivalent to roughly nine TCR copies was spiked into samples of about 19,000-1,000,000 naive CD8 T cells. CD8 T cells were enriched using RosetteSep CD8+ T Cell Enrichment Cocktail and Ficoll-Paque, and the enriched cells then underwent ACK red cell lysis. The receptor library was made with PCR. This sample was sequenced with an Illumina HiSeq 4000. Bulk TCR libraries were prepared as previously described, using TCR primers listed in Table S5. Purification of total RNA was performed with the Qiagen AllPrep DNA/RNA kit. Before any analysis, reads coming from multiple sequencing runs of the same library were combined into one pool. In the source study's methods: Only reads with exact TCR constant sequence were kept, trimmed to 150 nt, and grouped by their 12-nt molecular barcodes. Reads inside each barcode group were sub-clustered using a 15% Levenshtein threshold, and a quality-weighted consensus sequence was constructed for each RNA molecule. Non-functional sequences were filtered out, along with any lower-count sequence sitting one edit away from another sequence. On the basis of fitting two negative binomial distributions, barcode sub-clusters with fewer than 20% of the maximum read count were discarded. TCRdb applied fastp at Q25 and MiXCR to the public reads, then kept only in-frame beta chains. Merged by CDR3 protein, the rows form single entries marked with the most common genes and DNA. TCRdb's processing, not the authors', yielded these V and J calls. In this sample the table shows around 70,000 distinct CDR3 sequences, roughly 20% of which occur a single time. The ten biggest clones cover about 1.6% of the sample.

These data originate in a study of molecular identifiers for immune sequencing clone quantification (dated by TCRdb to 2016 to 2019). The study in broad terms: For a replicate experiment, RNA from around 20,000 or 100,000 naive CD8 T cells was divided into five aliquots, and four of the five aliquots were sequenced. The study was a methods study using CD8 T cells to benchmark molecular-identifier clustering-based TCR repertoire sequencing (MIDCIRS) and TCR RNA copy counting.

General findings and caveats noted by the study authors: Identical TCR molecules sharing a barcode could cause highly expanded clone sizes to be underestimated. Clones above 20 RNA copies held over 97% of molecules in CMV-specific effector cells but under 1% in naive cells. About three recovered TCR RNA copies per cell were obtained by modeling, versus approximately 9 by digital PCR, implying a capture efficiency of 25% to 30%. When barcode sub-clustering was omitted, TCR diversity was inflated by chimeric consensus sequences, with chimeras reaching as high as 47%. The naive libraries included spiked-in Jurkat TCR RNA (approximately 11 copies' worth), and this RNA is not part of the donor repertoire. Even against a background of approximately 1 million naive CD8 T cells, spiked-in Jurkat TCR RNA amounting to a single cell's worth was reported to be detectable.

The germline V gene encodes CDR1 DFQATT and CDR2 SNEGSKA (reference sequence). The CDR3 runs 18 residues from the cysteine to the phenylalanine. Only the CDR3 part of the read is kept: 54 bases, read in frame from the first base. Relative to germline, V is 3 bases shorter and J is 2 bases shorter, with 24 bases between their ends. The receptor was isolated from a human donor in good health. Some libraries in this study had Jurkat cell RNA spiked in. The sequenced sample consisted of naive CD8+ T cells from blood, with Jurkat cell RNA spiked in. The cell subset or site label here, explained by the study, means: FACS-sorted CD8+CD4-CCR7+CD45RA+ naive T cells. This chain is built from TRBV20-1 and TRBJ2-3; tentative D gene TRBD2, with 5 bases matching. This receptor carries the CDR3 CSASPLNRDFQFTDTQYF. The DNA sequence reads TGCAGTGCTAGTCCCCTTAACCGGGATTTCCAATTCACAGATACGCAGTATTTT.